The 14 T cell receptor beta chains in this list originate from one sample, sequenced in a study of T cell repertoires in cytomegalovirus infection. TCRdb called the reads again in MiXCR, with one record for every CDR3 protein. The repertoire holds 350,000 to 550,000 distinct CDR3 sequences, with roughly 30% as singletons. The sample consisted of PBMCs. Source of these receptors: a human donor in good health (CMV status not recorded). Some clones in this sample may be carry-over from other donors' samples.

This clonotype appeared a few times. This chain links TRBV7-8 with TRBJ2-1; tentatively, D is TRBD2 (6 bases). CDR3 size: 16 residues. V lost 2 bases, J lost 0 bases, and 11 bases lay in between. In germline, CDR1 is SGHVS, CDR2 FQNEAQ. The CDR3 loop reads CASSLTGESSYNEQFF. CDR3 nucleotides: TGTGCCAGCAGCTTAACGGGGGAAAGCTCCTACAATGAGCAGTTCTTC.

The chain joins TRBV29-1 to TRBJ2-1, with TRBD1 identical over 9 bases. The CDR3 totals 14 residues. Trimming removed 4 bases from V and 4 bases from J; junction bases left unmatched: 5. In germline, CDR1 is SQVTM, CDR2 ANQGSEA. The CDR3 spells CSVAVGTGYNEQFF. For the CDR3, the DNA is TGCAGCGTTGCCGTTGGGACAGGGTACAATGAGCAGTTCTTC.

The chain couples TRBV24-1 to TRBJ2-1, with D tentatively TRBD1 or TRBD2 (5 bases each). Trimming pared 2 bases from V and 7 bases from J, leaving 17 bases between. The CDR3 loop spans 16 amino acids. Germline V gene sequence: CDR1 KGHDR, CDR2 SFDVKD. The CDR3 sequence is CATSDSRDGFSNEQFF. The CDR3 DNA is TGTGCCACCAGTGATTCCCGGGACGGGTTTAGTAATGAGCAGTTCTTC.

This clonotype was recorded at least ten times. This chain joins TRBV11-2 and TRBJ2-5; tentatively, D is TRBD2 (6 bases). V lost 4 bases to trimming and J lost 0 bases, with 21 bases between them. This CDR3 has 18 amino acids. CDR1 is SGHAT and CDR2 is FQNNGV in the germline V gene. The CDR3 sequence is CASSSSVAVGMYQETQYF. CDR3 nucleotide sequence: TGTGCCAGCAGCTCCTCTGTAGCGGTAGGCATGTACCAAGAGACCCAGTACTTC.

This clonotype was seen a handful of times. This chain connects TRBV19 to TRBJ1-2, with 7 bases lining up with TRBD1. Germline-derived CDR1 and CDR2 are LNHDA and SQIVND (reference sequence). This CDR3 is built from 14 residues. Trimming cost V 5 bases and J 2 bases; bases outside gene matches: 5. The DNA for the CDR3 is TGTGCCAGTAGTCCAGGGGGGTTAAACTATGGCTACACCTTC. Protein product: CASSPGGLNYGYTF.

The chain joins TRBV2 to TRBJ2-5, with 10 positions matching TRBD2. CDR1 SNHLY and CDR2 FYNNEI come from the germline V gene. Losses at the gene ends were 7 bases for V and 1 base for J; bases not matched to a gene: 3. The length of the CDR3 is 14 residues. CDR3 DNA: TGTGCCAGCAAGGCTAGCGGGGGCCAAGAGACCCAGTACTTC. Translation: CASKASGGQETQYF.

The chain carries TRBV6-1 and TRBJ2-7, with a tentative D call TRBD2 (7 bases). Deletions cut 2 bases from V and 3 bases from J, with 11 bases between. Looked up from germline, CDR1 is MNHNS and CDR2 is SASEGT. The CDR3 is made up of 14 amino acids. The CDR3 is CASSEPRGGYEQYF. In nucleotides, the CDR3 is TGTGCCAGCAGTGAACCGAGGGGGGGCTACGAGCAGTACTTC.

Concerning this clonotype itself: This may stem from a read error, because a much larger clone lies one nucleotide away. The V gene is TRBV6-5, the J gene TRBJ1-6; possible D gene TRBD1, 6 bases. CDR1 is MNHEY, CDR2 SVGAGI, per germline. CDR3 length: 15 residues. The CDR3 sequence: CARSRGGGANSPLHF. CDR3 coding DNA: TGTGCCCGCAGTCGCGGCGGGGGCGCCAATTCACCCCTCCACTTT.

Many counts were recorded for this clonotype. This sequence joins TRBV7-2 and TRBJ1-5; no clear D. The CDR3 has 13 amino acids. Germline CDR1 reads SGHTA; CDR2 reads FQGNSA. V was pared by 1 base and J by 7 bases, with 8 bases between. CDR3 region: CASSLEMRQPQHF. As DNA, the CDR3 is TGTGCCAGCAGCTTAGAGATGCGCCAGCCCCAGCATTTT.

V is TRBV4-1 and J is TRBJ2-5, with D tentatively TRBD2 (5 bases). V dropped 5 bases and J dropped 5 bases, with 18 bases sitting between them. In germline, CDR1 is MGHRA, CDR2 YSYEKL. There are 15 residues in the CDR3. CDR3 residues: CASSDTGLGEETQYF. In DNA, the CDR3 is TGCGCCAGCAGCGACACGGGATTAGGTGAGGAGACCCAGTACTTC.

A remark on this clonotype: Lacking the conserved final phenylalanine or tryptophan, this CDR3 likely reflects a read error. The rearrangement links TRBV7-4 to TRBJ2-7; D is undetermined. V dropped 3 bases and J dropped 5 bases, with 11 bases sitting between them. Per germline, CDR1 SGHVT and CDR2 SQSDAQ. This CDR3 comprises 13 residues. The CDR3 nucleotides read TGTGCCAGCAGCTTGGGTGAAACCCACGAGCAGTACTGC. Its protein is CASSLGETHEQYC.

This clonotype was picked up a small number of times. Here the CDR3 DNA reads TGTGCCAGCAGTTACTCGACGGGCGGGCCATCCGAGCAGTACTTC. Translation: CASSYSTGGPSEQYF. The gene calls are TRBV6-2 or TRBV6-3 and TRBJ2-7, with D perhaps matching TRBD2 (5 bases). V was cut by 0 bases and J by 6 bases, with 15 bases left in between. The CDR3 has 15 residues. Looked up from germline, CDR1 is MNHEY and CDR2 is SVGEGT.

J is TRBJ1-1 and V is TRBV7-3; 7 bases are shared with TRBD1. CDR1 SGHTA and CDR2 FQGTGA come from the germline V gene. CDR3 length equals 15 residues. V trimming: 0 bases; J trimming: 4 bases; junction bases outside the gene matches: 5. CDR3 protein: CASSLTTGMGTEAFF. CDR3 DNA: TGTGCCAGCAGCTTAACGACAGGGATGGGCACTGAAGCTTTCTTT.

This clonotype was found once. Here the CDR3 omits its conserved ending phenylalanine or tryptophan, so a read error is the likely source. The rearrangement uses TRBV14 and TRBJ2-6, with D possibly TRBD2 on 5 matching bases. CDR1 and CDR2 from the germline V gene are SGHDN and FVKESK. The V end lost 1 base, the J end lost 0 bases, and 16 bases lay between the germline ends. This CDR3 is 19 amino acids long. The CDR3 DNA sequence: TGTGCCAGCAGCCAAGTCCCTAGTGGACTGAACTCTGGGGCCAACGTCCTGACTTTA. It codes for CASSQVPSGLNSGANVLTL.